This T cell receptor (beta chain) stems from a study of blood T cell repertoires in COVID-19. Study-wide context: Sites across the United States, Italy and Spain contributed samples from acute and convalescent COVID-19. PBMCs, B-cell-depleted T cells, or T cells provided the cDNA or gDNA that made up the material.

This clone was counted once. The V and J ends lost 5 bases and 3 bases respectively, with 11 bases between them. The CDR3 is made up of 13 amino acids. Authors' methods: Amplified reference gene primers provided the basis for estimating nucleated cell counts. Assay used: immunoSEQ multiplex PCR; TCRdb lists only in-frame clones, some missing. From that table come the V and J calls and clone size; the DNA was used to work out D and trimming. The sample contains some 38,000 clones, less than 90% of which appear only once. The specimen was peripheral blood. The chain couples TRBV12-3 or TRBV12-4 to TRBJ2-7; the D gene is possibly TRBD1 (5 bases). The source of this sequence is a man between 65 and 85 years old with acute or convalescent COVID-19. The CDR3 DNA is TGTGCCAGCAGTAGGCAGGGCGGCTACGAGCAGTACTTC. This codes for CASSRQGGYEQYF.